The 4 T cell receptor beta chains in this list originate from one sample, sequenced in a study of blood T cells in healthy people across ages (dated by TCRdb to 2014 to 2015). Library construction relied on 5' RACE. The sequencing machine was an Illumina HiSeq 2500. A second PCR of about 6 to 12 cycles was performed with a sample-barcoded 5' primer and a J-beta primer mix. TCRdb handled the public reads itself, with Q25 trimming in fastp and clone calling in MiXCR, and kept productive beta chains. Rows are combined by CDR3 protein, so each entry shows the most common genes and DNA. For this sample the table gives about 1.5 million distinct CDR3 sequences, of which roughly 43% were detected only once. The ten largest clones capture 4% of the sample. The material sequenced was blood. The receptors were gathered from a woman aged 18-29 years in good health.

This chain links TRBV20-1 with TRBJ2-3, with a possible D match to TRBD2 (6 bases). CDR3 length: 14 residues. From germline, CDR1 is DFQATT and CDR2 SNEGSKA (reference sequence). Trimming took off 1 base at V and 1 base at J, with 9 bases between the two ends. DNA of the CDR3: TGCAGTGCTAGAGTGGGCGGGGGCACAGATACGCAGTATTTT. Protein product: CSARVGGGTDTQYF.

The V gene is TRBV24-1, the J gene TRBJ1-5; D remains ambiguous. Trimming cost V 2 bases and J 6 bases, with 4 bases left between them. From germline, CDR1 is KGHDR and CDR2 SFDVKD. The CDR3 spans 12 residues. The CDR3 region is CATSDSCQPQHF. The CDR3 DNA reads as TGTGCCACCAGTGATTCGTGTCAGCCCCAGCATTTT.

This chain uses TRBV9 with TRBJ1-1, with D perhaps matching TRBD1 (6 bases). V was cut by 0 bases and J by 4 bases, with 10 bases left in between. Germline V gives CDR1 SGDLS, CDR2 YYNGEE. The CDR3 runs to 14 residues. The CDR3 is CASSVGTGPTEAFF. The DNA of the CDR3 is TGTGCCAGCAGCGTAGGTACAGGGCCCACTGAAGCTTTCTTT.

Only a few counts were recorded for this clonotype. The chain employs TRBV7-2 and TRBJ1-4; D is undetermined. Trimming stripped 5 bases from V and 8 bases from J, with 12 bases between. CDR3 length: 13 amino acids. The germline V gene has CDR1 SGHTA and CDR2 FQGNSA. This CDR3 reads CASSRRESEKLFF. CDR3 coding DNA: TGTGCCAGCAGCCGGCGGGAGAGCGAAAAACTGTTTTTT.